These T cell receptor beta chains were read from a single sample in a study of tumor and adjacent non-tumor tissue in lung cancer. TCRdb called the multiplex PCR reads again in MiXCR, with one record for every CDR3 protein. The profile covers around 200,000 distinct CDR3 sequences, with over 55% appearing a single time and approximately 26% taken by the ten largest. The sample consisted of lung tumor tissue. These receptors originate from a man aged 55 to 70 with non-small cell lung cancer. The CDR3 runs from the conserved cysteine through the conserved F or W. A D gene is named only where the DNA matches it firmly. Only some rows state a clone size, as once, few, many or a class for expanded clones.

v_gene,abundance,j_gene,d_gene,CDR3nt,CDR3aa
TRBV11-3,many,TRBJ2-5,TRBD2,TGTGCCAGCAGCTTAGGAGTCACTAGCGGGGGGGTCGAGACCCAGTACTTC,CASSLGVTSGGVETQYF
TRBV6-5,-,TRBJ1-2,-,TGTGCCAGCAGTAACTGGGGAGGCGGCTACACCTTC,CASSNWGGGYTF
TRBV6-5,many,TRBJ1-1,-,TGTGCCAGCAGTTACCACGGACAGCCGAACACTGAAGCTTTCTTT,CASSYHGQPNTEAFF
TRBV6-5,-,TRBJ2-3,-,TGTGTCAGCAGTGGAAACAGGAGGCCCGGTAACACAGATACGCAGTATTTT,CVSSGNRRPGNTDTQYF
TRBV10-1,many,TRBJ2-7,TRBD2,TGCGCCAGCAGTGAGTCGATAGCGGGGTCCTACGAGCAGTACTTC,CASSESIAGSYEQYF
TRBV20-1,-,TRBJ1-5,-,TGCAGTGCTAGATCGGGGGGTCAGGACGATCAGCCCCAGCATTTT,CSARSGGQDDQPQHF
TRBV24-1,many,TRBJ2-1,-,TGTGCCACCAGTGATTCCAATGAGCAGTTCTTC,CATSDSNEQFF
TRBV2,-,TRBJ2-7,-,TGTGCCAGCAGTGAGGCCAGGGGCTCGCACGACGAGCAGTACTTC,CASSEARGSHDEQYF
TRBV24-1,many,TRBJ2-1,TRBD2,TGTGCCACCAGTGATCCGGGACTAGTGTACAATGAGCAGTTCTTC,CATSDPGLVYNEQFF
TRBV5-1,-,TRBJ2-6,-,TGCGCCAGCAGCGACCCGCAGGGGGGGGCCAACGTCCTGACTTTC,CASSDPQGGANVLTF
TRBV5-4,-,TRBJ2-6,-,TGTGCCAGCAGCTTCTCCCTTAACTCTGGGGCCAACGTCCTGACTTTC,CASSFSLNSGANVLTF
TRBV21-1,-,TRBJ2-5,-,TGTGCCAGCAGCAAAAGGTTTCAAGGACTAGCGGGAGTCCAAGAGACCCAGTACTTC,CASSKRFQGLAGVQETQYF
TRBV4-1,-,TRBJ2-7,-,TGCGCCAGCAACCAAGCCCTGACTAAAACCTACGAGCAGTACTTC,CASNQALTKTYEQYF
TRBV4-2,-,TRBJ2-5,TRBD2,TGTGCCAGCAGGCAAGATCTACGGGCGGGGGGAACCCAAGAGACCCAGTGCTTC,CASRQDLRAGGTQETQCF
TRBV11-2,-,TRBJ2-5,TRBD1,TGTGCCAGCAGCTCCACAATGAGGGGGCCAAGGGGGACCCAGTACTTC,CASSSTMRGPRGTQYF
TRBV20-1,-,TRBJ2-7,-,TGCAGTGCTCTGACCGGGATAGGGGGTTACGAGCAGTACTTC,CSALTGIGGYEQYF
TRBV11-3,-,TRBJ2-1,TRBD2,TGTACCACCAGCTTAGGCGGGGGGACTTATAATGAGCAGTTCTTC,CTTSLGGGTYNEQFF
TRBV7-9,-,TRBJ2-1,-,TGTGCCAGCAGCTTATGGCAGGGGGGCGATGAGCAGTTCTTC,CASSLWQGGDEQFF
TRBV5-4,-,TRBJ2-1,-,TGTGCCAGCACTCCCCGGTGGAGGAGCACCTACAATGAGCAGTTCTTC,CASTPRWRSTYNEQFF
TRBV11-2,-,TRBJ1-2,-,TGTGCCGGCAGCCCAGGGCGACAGAGCTATGGCTACACCTTC,CAGSPGRQSYGYTF
TRBV20-1,-,TRBJ2-3,-,TGCAGTGCTAGAGATCAGCGGATTCCCACACCTACGCAGTATTTT,CSARDQRIPTPTQYF
TRBV5-6,-,TRBJ2-7,-,TGTGCCAGCAGATACTCAGGGAGAGAGGGCTACGAGCAGTACTTC,CASRYSGREGYEQYF
TRBV4-2,-,TRBJ2-3,-,TGTGCCGGCAGCCACAACTATAGGGGCGCAGATACGCAGTATTTT,CAGSHNYRGADTQYF
TRBV12-3/TRBV12-4,-,TRBJ1-3,-,TGTACCAGCAGCCCGGGACACCAAGGAAACACCATATATTTT,CTSSPGHQGNTIYF
TRBV5-5,-,TRBJ1-5,-,TGTGCCAGCAGCTTGGAACAGAAACAGCCCCAGCATTTT,CASSLEQKQPQHF
TRBV11-2,-,TRBJ1-1,-,TGTGCCAGCAGCCCCAAGCGGAGGGGGTCTTTCGACACTGAAACTTTCTTT,CASSPKRRGSFDTETFF
TRBV5-5,-,TRBJ2-3,-,TGTGCCAGCAGCCCGTGGGGGGAGTTGATGGATATGCAGTATTTT,CASSPWGELMDMQYF
TRBV12-3/TRBV12-4,once,TRBJ1-1,-,TGTGCCAGCAGTTTAGCATTATTTGACAGGATTTTCATTGAAGCCTTCTTT,CASSLALFDRIFIEAFF
TRBV7-9,once,TRBJ2-7,TRBD1,TGTGCCAGCAGCTCCCGGACAGGGGGACCCGAGCAGTACTTC,CASSSRTGGPEQYF
TRBV11-2,-,TRBJ1-1,-,TGTGCCAGCAACCTAGTCGGGAAGGACACTGAAGCTTTCTTT,CASNLVGKDTEAFF
TRBV28,-,TRBJ1-2,-,TGTGCCAGCTACATAGGACAGAATGGCTACACCTTC,CASYIGQNGYTF
TRBV11-2,once,TRBJ2-5,-,TGCGCCAACAGCCCGAAAGGGCAGACCCAGTACTTC,CANSPKGQTQYF
TRBV4-1,-,TRBJ2-1,-,TGCGCCTGCAGCCAAGAAACTAGCCTTTACTACAATGAGCAGTTCTTC,CACSQETSLYYNEQFF